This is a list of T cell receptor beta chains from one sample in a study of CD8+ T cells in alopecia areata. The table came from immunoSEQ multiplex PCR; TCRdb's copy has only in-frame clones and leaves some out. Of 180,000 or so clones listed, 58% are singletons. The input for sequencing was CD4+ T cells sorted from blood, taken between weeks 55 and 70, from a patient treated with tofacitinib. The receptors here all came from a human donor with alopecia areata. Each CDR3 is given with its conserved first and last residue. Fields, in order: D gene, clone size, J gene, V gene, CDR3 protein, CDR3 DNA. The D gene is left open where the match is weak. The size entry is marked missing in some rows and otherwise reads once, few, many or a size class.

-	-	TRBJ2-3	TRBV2	CASSEAPGITQYF	TGTGCCAGCAGTGAAGCGCCGGGAATTACGCAGTATTTT
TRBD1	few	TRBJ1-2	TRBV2	CASRGDSDYGYTF	TGTGCCAGCAGAGGGGACAGCGACTATGGCTACACCTTC
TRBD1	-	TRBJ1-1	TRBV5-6	CASSRQGARGTEAFF	TGTGCCAGCAGCAGGCAGGGGGCGCGAGGGACTGAAGCTTTCTTT
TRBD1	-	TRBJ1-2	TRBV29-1	CSVEEGRGDYGYTF	TGCAGCGTTGAAGAAGGCAGGGGGGACTATGGCTACACCTTC
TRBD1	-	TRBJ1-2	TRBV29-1	CSAEEQGAKGYTF	TGCAGCGCTGAGGAACAGGGGGCGAAAGGCTACACCTTC
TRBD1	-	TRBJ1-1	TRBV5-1	CASSFGPVGQGGTEAFF	TGCGCCAGCAGCTTCGGTCCTGTGGGCCAGGGGGGAACTGAAGCTTTCTTT
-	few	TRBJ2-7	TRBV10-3	CAISEERTPQYEQYF	TGTGCCATCAGCGAGGAAAGGACACCGCAATACGAGCAGTACTTC
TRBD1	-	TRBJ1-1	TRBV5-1	CASMGTANTEAFF	TGCGCCAGCATGGGGACAGCGAACACTGAAGCTTTCTTT
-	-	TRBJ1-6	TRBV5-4	CASSQQQGNNSPLHF	TGTGCCAGCAGCCAACAGCAGGGGAATAATTCACCCCTCCACTTT
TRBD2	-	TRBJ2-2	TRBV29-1	CSVGWSGGSGELFF	TGCAGCGTTGGTTGGAGCGGGGGCTCCGGGGAGCTGTTTTTT
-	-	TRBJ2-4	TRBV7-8	CASSLAQGTPGNIQYF	TGTGCCAGCAGCTTGGCGCAGGGGACCCCTGGAAACATTCAGTACTTC
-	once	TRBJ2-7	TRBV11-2	CASSLGGNSYEQYF	TGTGCCAGCAGCTTAGGCGGGAACTCCTACGAGCAGTACTTC
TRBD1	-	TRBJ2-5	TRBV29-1	CSAKEGTARVETQYF	TGCAGCGCCAAGGAAGGGACAGCGCGTGTGGAGACCCAGTACTTC
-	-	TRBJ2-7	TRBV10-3	CAISTQGSYEQYF	TGTGCCATCAGCACACAGGGATCCTACGAGCAGTACTTC
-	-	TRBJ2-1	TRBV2	CASMGDLQFF	TGTGCCAGCATGGGCGACTTGCAGTTCTTC
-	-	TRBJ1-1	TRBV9	CASSNRFTEAFF	TGTGCCAGCAGCAACAGGTTCACTGAAGCTTTCTTT
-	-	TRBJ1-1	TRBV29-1	CSVEGRAGYTEAFF	TGCAGCGTTGAAGGCAGGGCGGGGTACACTGAAGCTTTCTTT
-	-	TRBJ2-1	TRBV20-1	CSARDNEQFF	TGCAGTGCCAGGGACAATGAGCAGTTCTTC
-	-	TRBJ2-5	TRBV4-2	CASSWTDQETQYF	TGTGCCAGCAGTTGGACGGACCAAGAGACCCAGTACTTC
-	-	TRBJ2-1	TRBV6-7	CASTEIGWSYNEQFF	TGTGCCAGCACCGAAATTGGGTGGTCCTACAATGAGCAGTTCTTC
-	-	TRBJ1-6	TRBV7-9	CASSSYQGNSPLHF	TGTGCCAGCAGCTCTTACCAGGGGAATTCACCCCTCCACTTT
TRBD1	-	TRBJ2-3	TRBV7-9	CASSPGTGRRTDTQYF	TGTGCCAGCAGCCCCGGGACAGGGAGGAGAACAGATACGCAGTATTTT
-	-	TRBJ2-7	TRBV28	CASTTSGPTYEQYF	TGTGCCAGCACCACCTCCGGGCCGACCTACGAGCAGTACTTC
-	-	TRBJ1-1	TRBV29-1	CSVGSGRETEAFF	TGCAGCGTGGGAAGTGGGAGAGAGACTGAAGCTTTCTTT
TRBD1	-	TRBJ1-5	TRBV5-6	CASSLGQGGNQPQHF	TGTGCCAGCAGCCTGGGACAGGGCGGCAATCAGCCCCAGCATTTT
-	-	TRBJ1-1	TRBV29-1	CSVEWGSEAFF	TGCAGCGTTGAGTGGGGGTCTGAAGCTTTCTTT
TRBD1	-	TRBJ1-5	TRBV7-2	CASSLDTGAFQPQHF	TGTGCCAGCAGCTTAGATACAGGGGCGTTTCAGCCCCAGCATTTT
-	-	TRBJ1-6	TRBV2	CASSLDLFLNSPLHF	TGTGCCAGCAGTTTGGATCTTTTTCTTAATTCACCCCTCCACTTT
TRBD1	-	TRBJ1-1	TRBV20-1	CSASQGAGAFF	TGCAGTGCAAGCCAGGGGGCAGGGGCTTTCTTT
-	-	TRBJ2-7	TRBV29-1	CSVGGSGKGYEQYF	TGCAGCGTTGGAGGTTCGGGGAAAGGCTACGAGCAGTACTTC
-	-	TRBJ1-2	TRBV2	CASSMNSGRSYGYTF	TGTGCCAGCAGTATGAATTCCGGCCGCTCCTATGGCTACACCTTC
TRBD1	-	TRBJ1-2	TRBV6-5	CASSSPTGDRYGYTF	TGTGCCAGCAGTTCCCCGACAGGGGATCGGTATGGCTACACCTTC
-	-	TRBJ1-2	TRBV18	CASSPDWVVDYGYTF	TGTGCCAGCTCACCGGACTGGGTCGTTGACTATGGCTACACCTTC
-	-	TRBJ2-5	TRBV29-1	CSVESDPRTQYF	TGCAGCGTTGAGTCGGATCCCAGGACCCAGTACTTC
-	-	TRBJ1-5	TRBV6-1	CASSEAQMAVGQPQHF	TGTGCCAGCAGTGAAGCCCAGATGGCAGTGGGTCAGCCCCAGCATTTT
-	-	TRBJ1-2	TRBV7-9	CASTPGFLGAEDGYTF	TGTGCCAGCACCCCCGGTTTTTTGGGGGCAGAGGATGGCTACACCTTC
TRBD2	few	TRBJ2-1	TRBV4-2	CASSREGGAGTNNEQFF	TGTGCCAGCAGCCGGGAGGGTGGGGCAGGGACGAACAATGAGCAGTTCTTC
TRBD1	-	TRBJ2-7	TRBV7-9	CASSSRDRANEQYF	TGTGCCAGCAGCTCGCGGGACAGGGCGAACGAGCAGTACTTC
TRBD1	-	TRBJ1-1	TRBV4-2	CASSTTGATEAFF	TGTGCCAGCAGCACAACAGGGGCCACTGAAGCTTTCTTT
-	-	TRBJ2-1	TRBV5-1	CASSLATTGTNNEQFF	TGCGCCAGCAGCTTGGCCACGACCGGGACGAACAATGAGCAGTTCTTC
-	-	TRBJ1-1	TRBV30	CAWSLGRQNTEAFF	TGTGCCTGGAGTTTGGGGCGGCAGAACACTGAAGCTTTCTTT
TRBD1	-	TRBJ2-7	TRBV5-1	CASIPGQNSYEQYF	TGCGCCAGCATCCCGGGACAGAACTCCTACGAGCAGTACTTC
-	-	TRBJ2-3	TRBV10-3	CAISESPERGNTDTQYF	TGTGCCATCAGTGAGTCGCCTGAACGGGGAAACACAGATACGCAGTATTTT
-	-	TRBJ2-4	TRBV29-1	CSVESVHSIQYF	TGCAGCGTTGAATCCGTCCACTCGATTCAGTACTTC
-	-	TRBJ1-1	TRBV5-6	CASFSVAGHTEAFF	TGTGCCAGCTTCTCTGTGGCGGGGCACACTGAAGCTTTCTTT
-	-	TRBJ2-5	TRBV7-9	CASSLAGGRQETQYF	TGTGCCAGCAGCTTAGCGGGGGGCCGACAAGAGACCCAGTACTTC
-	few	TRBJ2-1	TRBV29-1	CSVNPTRKTFNEQFF	TGCAGCGTTAACCCTACTAGGAAAACATTCAATGAGCAGTTCTTC
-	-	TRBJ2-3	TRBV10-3	CAISESAAPTQYF	TGTGCCATCAGTGAGTCGGCGGCTCCTACGCAGTATTTT
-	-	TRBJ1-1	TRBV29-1	CSVAGRGLTEAFF	TGCAGCGTTGCTGGGCGGGGGTTGACTGAAGCTTTCTTT
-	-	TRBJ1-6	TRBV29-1	CSVGDSISNSPLHF	TGCAGCGTTGGGGATTCGATATCTAATTCACCCCTCCACTTT
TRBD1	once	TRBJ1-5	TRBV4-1	CASSRTGGNQPQHF	TGCGCCAGCAGCCGTACAGGGGGGAATCAGCCCCAGCATTTT
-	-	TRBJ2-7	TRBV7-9	CASSRIEQGGYEQYF	TGTGCCAGCAGCCGCATCGAACAGGGAGGCTACGAGCAGTACTTC
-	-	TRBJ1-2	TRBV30	CAWSVWGGYTF	TGTGCCTGGAGTGTATGGGGTGGCTACACCTTC